A single TCR beta chain is shown here with its context. The clone's antigen remains unknown. This entry comes from a study of CXCR3-negative and CXCR3-positive naive CD8 T cells (dated by TCRdb to the late 2010s). The study in broad terms: In total, roughly 140 million TRB reads were obtained, corresponding to roughly 1.5 +/- 0.3 million reads per library. TRBV-TRBJ cluster analysis included naive subsets from about 5 donors and memory cells from 3 donors. Data from 11 donors, pooled across two independent experiments, went into the diversity and physicochemical repertoire analyses.

Each CD8+ T cell subset was flow-sorted in triplicate, with over 250,000 cells per subset placed directly into RLT lysis buffer. To exclude memory contaminants, naive CD8+ T cells were stringently defined as CD45RO-CCR7+CD27+CD95-. Peripheral blood mononuclear cells were isolated from buffy coats by standard density gradient centrifugation. A FACSAria III was used to flow-sort naive CXCR3-negative and CXCR3-positive CD8+ T cells. Total RNA was extracted from sorted cells using an RNeasy Mini Kit. Sequencer: NextSeq 550. The Human TCR Profiling Kit (MiLaboratory) was used to make UMI-labeled 5' RACE TRB cDNA libraries. cDNA synthesis used the entire amount of extracted RNA, and PCR amplification then used the entire amount of cDNA produced. Libraries were prepared in parallel with an identical number of PCR cycles. On the authors' methods: With a minimum of two reads required per UMI, MIGEC and MiXCR pulled out about 50,000 +/- 9,200 unique UMI-labeled TRB cDNA molecules from each library. On average, approximately 40,000 +/- 10,000 functional in-frame TRB CDR3 nucleotide clonotypes lacking stop codons were found per library. After downsampling to 5000 UMI-labeled TRB molecules per sample, diversity metrics, including normalized Shannon-Wiener and Chao1, were computed in VDJtools. For the central five CDR3 residues, VDJtools calculated physicochemical properties weighted by clonotype size, namely interaction energy, strength, volume and Kidera factor 4. TCRdb reprocessed the reads, reporting each CDR3 protein sequence once and no DNA. These V and J calls originate from TCRdb's pipeline instead of the authors' own analysis. The sample table holds fewer than 95,000 distinct CDR3 sequences. 1.5% to 2% of the sample belongs to the ten largest clones.

The CDR1 and CDR2 encoded by the germline V gene (reference sequence) are MNHNY and SVGAGI. Taken from cysteine to phenylalanine, the CDR3 has 13 residues. No DNA is listed. Beyond this particular receptor, the publication reports: Because surface CD5, which is linked to self-reactivity in mice, was comparable between the naive subsets, TCR interaction strength was also inferred from TRB CDR3 physicochemical properties. Compared with CXCR3-negative naive cells, CXCR3-positive naive cells had TRB CDR3s with higher hydrophobicity (lower Kidera factor 4), lower energy, and higher strength and volume indices. Repertoire diversity was comparably high in both naive subsets but much lower in memory CD8+ T cells. CXCR3 expression partially decreased after cryopreservation, so most assays used freshly isolated PBMCs. Similar TRBV-TRBJ usage was shown by naive CXCR3-negative and CXCR3-positive cells from the same donor, whereas distinct patterns were shown by memory cells.

This sequence originates from a human donor in good health. Some clones in this sample may be carry-over from other donors' samples. The sequence links TRBV6-6 to TRBJ2-1; TCRdb picks TRBD1, but there is no DNA to check that call. Sample: naive CXCR3- CD8+ T cells from blood. The sample's cell subset or site label, in plain terms: CD45RO-CCR7+CD27+CD95- naive CD8+ T cells lacking CXCR3 (TNR3-). The CDR3 amino acid sequence is: CASSYSIDRVKFF.